These 4 T cell receptor beta chains originate from one sample sequenced in a study of T cells after yellow fever vaccination. TCRdb recomputed calls from the 5' RACE reads with MiXCR, one row per CDR3 protein. The sample contains under 300,000 distinct CDR3 sequences, 6.5% to 8.5% of which appear only once. The material sequenced was CD4+ T cells sorted from PBMCs, taken 15 days after the yellow fever booster vaccination. The receptors stem from a man in his thirties or forties who received the YFV17D yellow fever vaccine.

The chain links TRBV12-3 or TRBV12-4 to TRBJ1-2; D is possibly TRBD1 (5 bases). Trimming removed 6 bases at V and 4 bases at J, with 18 bases between. The CDR3 covers 15 residues. Here the CDR3 DNA reads TGTGCCAGCAGCCAATACTCACAGGCAACCTATGGCTACACCTTC. The encoded protein is CASSQYSQATYGYTF.

This clonotype was counted at least ten times. The rearrangement uses TRBV24-1 and TRBJ1-1; perhaps TRBD1 as D (5 bases). V shed 4 bases and J shed 11 bases, with 16 bases lying between them. The CDR3 extends over 13 amino acids. CDR1 and CDR2 from the germline V gene are KGHDR and SFDVKD. The CDR3, as DNA: TGTGCCACCAGTGAAAGGGGCGGCGGGAGGGCTTTCTTT. This sequence encodes CATSERGGGRAFF.

The gene calls are TRBV6-1 and TRBJ2-6; D is perhaps TRBD1 (6 bases). CDR1 and CDR2 from the germline V gene are MNHNS and SASEGT. Trimming pared 3 bases from V and 0 bases from J, leaving 24 bases between. CDR3 length: 21 amino acids. The CDR3: CASSDALRGQLGPSGANVLTF. The CDR3 region has the DNA TGTGCCAGCAGTGATGCGCTCAGAGGACAGCTCGGACCCTCTGGGGCCAACGTCCTGACTTTC.

The chain has TRBV20-1 and TRBJ2-6; 8 bases match TRBD2. Germline lookup yields CDR1 DFQATT and CDR2 SNEGSKA (reference sequence). J was trimmed by 3 bases and V by 6 bases; bases with no gene match: 13. The CDR3 runs 17 residues. CDR3 in amino acids: CSARSSSGRLGANVLTF. CDR3 DNA: TGCAGTGCAAGGTCGTCGAGCGGGAGACTTGGGGCCAACGTCCTGACTTTC.